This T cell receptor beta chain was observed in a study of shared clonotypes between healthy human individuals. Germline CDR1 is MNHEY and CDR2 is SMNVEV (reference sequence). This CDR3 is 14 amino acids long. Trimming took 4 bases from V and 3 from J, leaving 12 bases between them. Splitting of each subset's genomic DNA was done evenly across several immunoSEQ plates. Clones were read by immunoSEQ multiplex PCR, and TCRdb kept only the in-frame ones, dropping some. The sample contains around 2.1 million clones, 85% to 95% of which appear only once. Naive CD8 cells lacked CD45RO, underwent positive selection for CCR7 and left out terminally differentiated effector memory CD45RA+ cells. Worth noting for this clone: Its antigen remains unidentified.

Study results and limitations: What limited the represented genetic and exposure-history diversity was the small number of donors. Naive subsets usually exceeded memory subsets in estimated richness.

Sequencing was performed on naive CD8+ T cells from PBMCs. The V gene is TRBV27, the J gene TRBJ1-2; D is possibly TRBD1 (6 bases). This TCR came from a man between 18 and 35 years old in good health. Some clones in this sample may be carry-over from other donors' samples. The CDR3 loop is CASSWGPGDYGYTF. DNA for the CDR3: TGTGCCAGCAGTTGGGGGCCTGGGGACTATGGCTACACCTTC.